Below are 19 T cell receptor beta chains sequenced from a single sample in a study of CD8 T cells in Susac syndrome (dated by TCRdb to about 2019). Library method: the immunoSEQ multiplex PCR assay. RNA was extracted with the RNeasy kit and about 0.5 to 1 ug was reverse transcribed using random hexamers. TCRdb took the public reads, trimmed them with fastp at Q25, ran MiXCR for clone calling and kept in-frame beta chains. When rows share a CDR3 protein, they turn into one entry using the most common DNA and genes. For this sample the table gives fewer than 85,000 distinct CDR3 sequences, of which about 95% were detected only once. The top ten clones comprise about 0.38% of the sample. The sequenced sample consisted of CD8+ T cells from PBMCs. The receptors were sampled from a human donor with multiple sclerosis.

V and J are TRBV12-5 and TRBJ1-2, with a possible D match to TRBD1 (6 bases). With 3 bases removed from V and 6 bases from J, the gap between germline ends came to 14 bases. Germline assignment: CDR1 LGHNT and CDR2 FRNRAP. This CDR3 has 14 amino acids. Here the CDR3 DNA reads TGTGCTAGTGGTTTCTCATCAGGGGTGGATGGCTACACCTTC. Amino acids: CASGFSSGVDGYTF.

V usage is TRBV20-1 and J usage is TRBJ2-1; D might be TRBD2 (6 bases). The V end lost 6 bases, the J end lost 9 bases, and 27 bases lay between the germline ends. This CDR3 has 16 amino acids. The V gene's germline CDR1 is DFQATT and CDR2 SNEGSKA (reference sequence). CDR3 protein: CSASPRRQPGRSEQFF. The CDR3 DNA sequence: TGCAGTGCCAGCCCCCGACGCCAGCCGGGGAGGAGTGAGCAGTTCTTC.

The J gene is TRBJ2-1, the V gene TRBV27; 11 bases fit TRBD2. CDR3 size: 15 residues. The junction had 5 bases not matched to a gene; V was cut back by 3 bases and J by 7 bases. Germline CDR1 MNHEY, CDR2 SMNVEV (reference sequence). The CDR3 nucleotides are TGTGCCAGCAGTTTGAGTACTAGCGGGGGTAATGAGCAGTTCTTC. It codes for CASSLSTSGGNEQFF.

The rearrangement uses TRBV6-5 and TRBJ2-5, with 8 bases aligning to TRBD2. The CDR3 is 17 amino acids. V shed 0 bases, J shed 1 base, and the junction held 7 bases outside the gene matches. Germline CDR1 is MNHEY and CDR2 is SVGAGI. CDR3 coding DNA: TGTGCCAGCAGTTACTCGGAAATGCGGGAGGCCCAAGAGACCCAGTACTTC. Amino acids: CASSYSEMREAQETQYF.

There are a few counts of this clonotype. J is TRBJ2-1 and V is TRBV27, with TRBD2 identical over 10 bases. Looked up from germline, CDR1 is MNHEY and CDR2 is SMNVEV (reference sequence). V lost 4 bases, J lost 4 bases, and 4 bases stayed unmatched. This CDR3 has 15 amino acids. The CDR3 coding sequence is TGTGCCAGCAGTTCCGGGACTAGCGCGTACAATGAGCAGTTCTTC. Protein sequence: CASSSGTSAYNEQFF.

V is TRBV29-1 and J is TRBJ2-3, with 11 bases lining up with TRBD2. This CDR3 region has 19 residues. Germline V gene sequence: CDR1 SQVTM, CDR2 ANQGSEA. The V segment lost 2 bases and the J segment 5 bases; nucleotides outside the gene matches: 18. CDR3 sequence reads: CSVERVQLAGAPNVDTQYF. CDR3 bases: TGCAGCGTTGAACGAGTCCAACTAGCGGGAGCCCCAAACGTAGATACGCAGTATTTT.

The chain links TRBV20-1 to TRBJ2-7, with D possibly matching TRBD2 (5 bases). Germline V lookup: CDR1 DFQATT, CDR2 SNEGSKA (reference sequence). The CDR3 is 14 residues long. The V and J ends lost 0 bases and 2 bases respectively, with 11 bases between them. This CDR3 reads CSARDSSGPYEQYF. The CDR3 nucleotides are TGCAGTGCTAGAGACTCAAGCGGCCCCTACGAGCAGTACTTC.

V gene TRBV29-1 combines with J gene TRBJ2-3, with TRBD2 identical over 12 bases. CDR1 is SQVTM and CDR2 is ANQGSEA in the germline V gene. V lost 6 bases, J lost 2 bases, and 6 bases stayed unmatched. CDR3 length: 15 amino acids. CDR3: CSVVRLAGVTDTQYF. The DNA of the CDR3 is TGCAGCGTCGTTAGACTAGCGGGGGTCACAGATACGCAGTATTTT.

This chain uses TRBV25-1 with TRBJ2-5; the D is unclear. The CDR3 contains 13 residues. Deletions cut 3 bases from V and 0 bases from J, with 5 bases between. Germline V gives CDR1 MGHDK, CDR2 SYGVNS. The CDR3 DNA reads as TGTGCCAGCAGTGACAGGTACCAAGAGACCCAGTACTTC. This gives the protein CASSDRYQETQYF.

The gene calls are TRBV6-5 and TRBJ2-7; 10 positions agree with TRBD2. Trimming removed 6 bases from V and 4 bases from J; junction bases left unmatched: 12. The CDR3 has 16 amino acids. Germline V gene data show CDR1 as MNHEY and CDR2 as SVGAGI. The CDR3 reads CASSYDSSGSEYEQYF. In DNA, the CDR3 is TGTGCCAGCAGCTACGATTCTAGCGGGAGCGAGTACGAGCAGTACTTC.

The chain uses TRBV14 and TRBJ2-1; 7 positions agree with TRBD1. This CDR3 has 14 residues. V was pared by 4 bases and J by 4 bases, with 4 bases of the junction left unmatched. Germline V gene data show CDR1 as SGHDN and CDR2 as FVKESK. CDR3 residues: CASSLRDRYNEQFF. CDR3 DNA: TGTGCCAGCAGCCTTCGGGACAGATACAATGAGCAGTTCTTC.

The rearrangement joins TRBV7-9 to TRBJ1-5; D unresolved. V shed 2 bases and J shed 9 bases, with 14 bases lying between them. This CDR3 region has 14 residues. Per germline, CDR1 SEHNR and CDR2 FQNEAQ (reference sequence). CDR3 sequence reads: CASSLIPGARPQHF. Written as DNA, the CDR3 is TGTGCCAGCAGCTTAATTCCGGGCGCTCGGCCCCAGCATTTT.

V is TRBV4-3 and J is TRBJ2-5; D may be TRBD1 or TRBD2 (5 bases each). Trimming stripped 0 bases from V and 2 bases from J, with 16 bases between. From germline, CDR1 is LGHNA and CDR2 YSLEER. CDR3 length: 17 amino acids. CDR3 DNA: TGCGCCAGCAGCCAAGAGGTCGTGGGGGAAAGTCAAGAGACCCAGTACTTC. Translated: CASSQEVVGESQETQYF.

V gene TRBV19 combines with J gene TRBJ2-5; 7 nucleotides align to TRBD1. Germline V gene data show CDR1 as LNHDA and CDR2 as SQIVND (reference sequence). The ends lost 2 bases at V and 2 bases at J; junction bases unmatched: 5. This CDR3 is 15 amino acids long. DNA of the CDR3: TGTGCCAGTAGTATAATGGGGACAGAACAAGAGACCCAGTACTTC. Its translation: CASSIMGTEQETQYF.

This clonotype has only a few counts. V usage is TRBV3-1 and J usage is TRBJ2-7, with 7 nucleotides matching TRBD2. The CDR3 covers 15 residues. Germline CDR1 reads LGHDT; CDR2 reads YNNKEL (reference sequence). The ends lost 4 bases at V and 6 bases at J; junction bases unmatched: 12. As DNA, the CDR3 is TGTGCCAGCAGCCCGCGGACTAGGGTGGCGGCCGAGCAGTACTTC. It specifies CASSPRTRVAAEQYF.

The chain combines TRBV24-1 with TRBJ1-5; no reliable D call. The germline gives CDR1 KGHDR, CDR2 SFDVKD. This CDR3 has 14 residues. Trimming removed 3 bases from V and 3 bases from J, with 8 bases in between. The CDR3 DNA reads TGTGCCACCAGTGATAGTGGCTACAATCAGCCCCAGCATTTT. This sequence encodes CATSDSGYNQPQHF.

The V gene is TRBV10-3, the J gene TRBJ2-1; 10 bases fit TRBD2. Germline V lookup: CDR1 ENHRY, CDR2 SYGVKD. The CDR3 loop spans 15 amino acids. V gave up 4 bases and J gave up 5 bases; unmatched junction bases: 5. The CDR3: CAISGGTSVHNEQFF. The CDR3 DNA reads as TGTGCCATCAGTGGAGGGACTAGCGTACACAATGAGCAGTTCTTC.

The chain links TRBV12-3 or TRBV12-4 to TRBJ1-2, with a possible D match to TRBD1 (5 bases). Trimming stripped 10 bases from V and 4 bases from J, with 16 bases between. This CDR3 region has 13 residues. The CDR3 nucleotides read TGTGCCACCATGGAAACGCAGGGCTATGGCTACACCTTC. As protein: CATMETQGYGYTF.

Points on this clonotype: Relative to the germline gene, one junction end is altered; a read error may explain this. V usage is TRBV12-3 or TRBV12-4 and J usage is TRBJ2-2; no firm D call. The CDR3 runs to 13 residues. Here the CDR3 DNA reads TGTGCCGGCAGTTACGGCCCAAGGGGGGAGCTGTTTTTT. Its translation is CAGSYGPRGELFF.